This T cell receptor beta chain comes out of a study of spatial heterogeneity in lung cancer. The time point is: sample taken at primary tumor resection. To note about this clonotype: Its matching antigen is unknown.

Study findings and constraints: In tumors, expanded intratumoral alpha and beta TCR counts tracked mutation counts.

The study tagged each TCR cDNA molecule with a unique molecular identifier. TCRdb analysed the 5' RACE reads with MiXCR anew, one entry per CDR3 protein. The sample consists of thousands of distinct CDR3 sequences, roughly 29% of them appearing once. CDR1 and CDR2 from the germline V gene are SGHRS and YFSETQ. CDR3 length: 14 residues. Trimming stripped 0 bases from V and 2 bases from J, with 8 bases between. The rearrangement uses TRBV5-1 and TRBJ2-5; unclear D gene. The specimen comprised lung tumor tissue, sampled at surgery. The clonotype was recovered from a male donor with early-stage non-small cell lung cancer. In DNA form, the CDR3 reads TGCGCCAGCAGCTTGGGAGGTCTACAAGAGACCCAGTACTTC. It is translated as CASSLGGLQETQYF. The full variable domain, rest sourced from reference TRBV5-1 and TRBJ2-5, is KAGVTQTPRYLIKTRGQQVTLSCSPISGHRSVSWYQQTPGQGLQFLFEYFSETQRNKGNFPGRFSGRQFSNSRSEMNVSTLELGDSALYLCASSLGGLQETQYFGPGTRLLVL.